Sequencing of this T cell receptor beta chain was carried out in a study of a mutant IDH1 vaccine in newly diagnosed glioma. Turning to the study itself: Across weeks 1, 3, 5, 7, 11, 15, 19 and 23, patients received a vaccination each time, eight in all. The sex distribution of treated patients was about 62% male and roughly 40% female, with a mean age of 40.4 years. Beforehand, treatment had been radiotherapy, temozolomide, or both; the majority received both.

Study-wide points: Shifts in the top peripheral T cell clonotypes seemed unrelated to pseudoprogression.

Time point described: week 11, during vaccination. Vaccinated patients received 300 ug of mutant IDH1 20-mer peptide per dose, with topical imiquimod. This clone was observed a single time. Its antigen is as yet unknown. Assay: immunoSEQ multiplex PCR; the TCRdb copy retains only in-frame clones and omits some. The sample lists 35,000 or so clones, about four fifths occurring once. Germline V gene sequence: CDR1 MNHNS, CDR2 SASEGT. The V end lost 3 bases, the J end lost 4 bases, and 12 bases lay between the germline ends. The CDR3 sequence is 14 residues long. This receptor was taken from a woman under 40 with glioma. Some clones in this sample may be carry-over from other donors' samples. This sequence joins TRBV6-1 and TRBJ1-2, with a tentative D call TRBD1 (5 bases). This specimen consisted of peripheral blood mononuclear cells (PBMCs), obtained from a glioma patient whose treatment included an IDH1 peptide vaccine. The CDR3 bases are TGTGCCAGCAGTGATTCGGGGGGTTTCTATGGCTACACCTTC. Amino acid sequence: CASSDSGGFYGYTF.